This T cell receptor (beta chain) was recovered during a study of human T cells and chemical hapten exposure. TCRdb reprocessed the RACE reads via MiXCR and lists one record per CDR3 protein. The table lists 95,000 to 150,000 distinct CDR3 sequences, approximately 10% of them singletons, with 2.4% in the top ten. Sample time point: patch test 3, about 24 weeks after DPC sensitization. Documented treatment: therapeutic diphenylcyclopropenone sensitization with weekly scalp DPC. The CDR3 covers 18 residues. Germline V lookup: CDR1 LNHNV, CDR2 YYDKDF (reference sequence). The J segment lost 4 bases and the V segment lost 1 base, leaving 8 bases of the junction unmatched.

The chain recombines TRBV15 with TRBJ2-1; 12 bases are shared with TRBD2. The receptor comes from a woman in her forties or fifties with alopecia areata. Some clones in this sample may be carry-over from other donors' samples. Sequencing was performed on whole blood, taken in connection with sensitization to the hapten diphenylcyclopropenone (DPC). In DNA, the CDR3 is TGTGCCACCAGCAGAGTTCTACTAGCGGGGGGTGTTTACAATGAGCAGTTCTTC. Residues: CATSRVLLAGGVYNEQFF.